Presented here are 11 T cell receptor beta chains from one specimen sequenced in a study of cytomegalovirus exposure and HLA in healthy donors. PCR was performed using 60 Vbeta and 13 Jbeta primers. Only in-frame clones appear in the TCRdb table, and some are missing; sequencing was by immunoSEQ multiplex PCR. Altogether around 150,000 clones are present, roughly 85% being singletons, with the ten largest covering around 8%. The sample was PBMCs. The receptors were gathered from a male donor in good health and CMV-seropositive.

V gene TRBV27 combines with J gene TRBJ2-7, with 12 bases lining up with TRBD2. V trimming: 3 bases; J trimming: 0 bases; junction bases outside the gene matches: 3. The CDR3 spans 16 residues. Germline V gene data show CDR1 as MNHEY and CDR2 as SMNVEV (reference sequence). The CDR3 DNA sequence: TGTGCCAGCAGTTTTCCACTAGCGGGAGGCTCCTACGAGCAGTACTTC. It encodes CASSFPLAGGSYEQYF.

The chain couples TRBV25-1 to TRBJ1-2; the match to TRBD1 covers 7 bases. CDR3 length equals 14 residues. The trim removed 0 bases at V and 5 bases at J, leaving 3 bases unmatched. Germline values: CDR1 MGHDK, CDR2 SYGVNS. The CDR3 sequence: CASSEYTGAYGYTF. The CDR3 coding sequence is TGTGCCAGCAGTGAATACACAGGGGCTTATGGCTACACCTTC.

The chain has TRBV25-1 and TRBJ1-5, with D unresolved. CDR1 is MGHDK, CDR2 SYGVNS, per germline. This CDR3 contains 12 residues. V lost 2 bases to trimming and J lost 16 bases, with 15 bases between them. The CDR3 DNA follows: TGTGCCAGCAGTGAACACAACAGTATAATTCATTTT. Protein product: CASSEHNSIIHF.

This chain uses TRBV4-3 with TRBJ2-1; possibly TRBD2 for D (6 bases). The V gene lost 0 bases and the J gene lost 10 bases, with 16 bases spanning the gap. Germline CDR1 and CDR2: LGHNA and YSLEER. The CDR3 sequence is 15 residues long. In DNA, the CDR3 is TGCGCCAGCAGCCAAGACCGGCTTGGCGGGATGGAGCAGTTCTTC. Residues: CASSQDRLGGMEQFF.

This clone appeared a single time. The V and J genes are TRBV11-2 and TRBJ2-7; 10 nucleotides line up with TRBD1. This CDR3 is 13 amino acids long. After removal of 5 bases from V and 6 bases from J, the junction contained 4 bases not matched to a gene. CDR1 is SGHAT, CDR2 FQNNGV, per germline. The CDR3 coding sequence is TGTGCCAGCAGCCCATGGGACAGGGGCGAGCAGTACTTC. This translates into CASSPWDRGEQYF.

V is TRBV21-1 and J is TRBJ1-5; TRBD1 is the table's D call and was not checked against the DNA. TRBV21-1 is a pseudogene. This CDR3 contains 19 residues. For the CDR3, the DNA is TGTGCCAGCAGCAAAGCTACAGGGCCTATTCCTTATAGCAATCAGCCCCAGCATTTT. Its translation is CASSKATGPIPYSNQPQHF.

This clone appeared a single time. This chain connects TRBV30 to TRBJ1-1; 8 bases match TRBD1. The CDR3 runs 15 residues. J gave up 2 bases and V 3 bases, and 8 bases lay outside the gene matches. Germline lookup yields CDR1 GTSNPN and CDR2 SVGIG (reference sequence). CDR3 residues: CAWRDRGSLNTEAFF. CDR3 nucleotides: TGTGCCTGGAGAGACAGGGGCTCACTCAACACTGAAGCTTTCTTT.

This chain links TRBV28 with TRBJ2-2, with TRBD2 matching over 12 bases. This CDR3 contains 17 residues. Germline V lookup: CDR1 MDHEN, CDR2 SYDVKM. The ends lost 6 bases at V and 3 bases at J; junction bases unmatched: 8. CDR3 nucleotide sequence: TGTGCCAGCAGGGGGACCGGGACTAGCGGGTACACCGGGGAGCTGTTTTTT. Residues: CASRGTGTSGYTGELFF.

The chain joins TRBV25-1 to TRBJ1-4; the D is unclear. CDR1 MGHDK and CDR2 SYGVNS come from the germline V gene. V was shortened by 1 base and J by 6 bases, with 9 bases between the two germline ends. This CDR3 has 14 amino acids. Here the CDR3 DNA reads TGTGCCAGCAGTGAATCGGGAGCGGATGAAAAACTGTTTTTT. This translates into CASSESGADEKLFF.

This clone was observed once. The chain links TRBV19 to TRBJ1-1; 8 positions match TRBD1. The ends lost 1 base at V and 5 bases at J; junction bases unmatched: 3. From germline, CDR1 is LNHDA and CDR2 SQIVND (reference sequence). This CDR3 spans 14 amino acids. This chain's CDR3 is CASSIGQGNTEAFF. Here the CDR3 DNA reads TGTGCCAGTAGTATAGGACAGGGGAATACTGAAGCTTTCTTT.

The CDR3 protein is CASSLELGGRYSNQPQHF. CDR3 coding DNA: TGTGCCAGCAGCCTTGAACTGGGGGGACGGTATAGCAATCAGCCCCAGCATTTT. V is TRBV7-9 and J is TRBJ1-5; tentatively, D is TRBD1 (5 bases). Deletions cut 5 bases from V and 0 bases from J, with 20 bases between. Germline values: CDR1 SEHNR, CDR2 FQNEAQ (reference sequence). The CDR3 is 18 residues long. Full variable domain (outside the CDR3, taken from reference TRBV7-9 and TRBJ1-5): DTGVSQNPRHKITKRGQNVTFRCDPISEHNRLYWYRQTLGQGPEFLTYFQNEAQLEKSRLLSDRFSAERPKGSFSTLEIQRTEQGDSAMYLCASSLELGGRYSNQPQHFGDGTRLSIL.